This entry is about one TCR beta chain. The antigen remains unidentified. The data originate from a study of siplizumab effects on memory and regulatory T cells. Whole-study results and caveats: Naive T cells were seen as more diverse than memory cells and as major alloresponse contributors. Naive versus memory phenotype went unassigned for roughly 75-97% of proliferating CD4+ or CD8+ clones. The Treg-derived share of mappable alloreactive CD4+ clones averaged 68.8% with siplizumab and 25% to 30% in controls.

Method: immunoSEQ multiplex PCR; TCRdb's copy keeps in-frame clones and lacks some. The profile shows about 91,000 clones, over 95% of them singletons. The sequence was obtained from a human donor in good health. Sequenced material: naive CD4+ T cells sorted from blood.

The CDR3 region has the DNA TGCGCCAGCAGGGACATGAGCACAGATACGCAGTATTTT. This gives the protein CASRDMSTDTQYF. This chain links TRBV5-1 with TRBJ2-3; TRBD1 is a possible D gene (5 bases). The V gene lost 5 bases and the J gene lost 0 bases, with 7 bases spanning the gap. This CDR3 contains 13 residues. Per the germline V gene, CDR1 is SGHRS and CDR2 is YFSETQ.